The 17 T cell receptor beta chains given below trace back to one sample, sequenced in a study of OX40 agonist ivuxolimab in advanced cancers. Data came from immunoSEQ multiplex PCR; TCRdb stores just in-frame clones and leaves some out. Here the sample spans about 40,000 clones, 85% being singletons. The material was CD4+ or CD8+ T cells sorted from blood, obtained in a trial of the OX40 agonist ivuxolimab. The origin of the receptors is an adult with an advanced solid tumor such as melanoma, head and neck, liver or kidney cancer.

The genes are TRBV5-1 and TRBJ1-1, with 7 nucleotides matching TRBD1. Unmatched junction bases numbered 4, after V lost 4 bases and J lost 1 base. CDR3 length equals 14 residues. The germline V gene has CDR1 SGHRS and CDR2 YFSETQ. CDR3 residues: CASSARQGNTEAFF. CDR3 sequence (DNA): TGCGCCAGCAGCGCCCGACAGGGGAACACTGAAGCTTTCTTT.

The rearrangement links TRBV11-2 to TRBJ2-3; 14 bases agree with TRBD2. J was trimmed by 5 bases and V by 4 bases; bases with no gene match: 5. The germline V gene encodes CDR1 SGHAT and CDR2 FQNNGV. The length of the CDR3 is 16 residues. CDR3 amino acids: CASSSTGTSGRDTQYF. The CDR3 DNA reads as TGTGCCAGCAGCTCAACCGGGACTAGCGGGAGAGATACGCAGTATTTT.

The chain joins TRBV5-1 to TRBJ1-5, with D unresolved. CDR3 length equals 13 residues. Looked up from germline, CDR1 is SGHRS and CDR2 is YFSETQ. Trimming pared 3 bases from V and 4 bases from J, leaving 8 bases between. The CDR3 bases are TGCGCCAGCAGCTCAGGTATTAATCAGCCCCAGCATTTT. This codes for CASSSGINQPQHF.

This clone has just a few counts. This chain's CDR3 is CASSSPPDTQYF. CDR3 in DNA: TGTGCCAGCAGTTCCCCCCCGGATACGCAGTATTTT. The genes are TRBV28 and TRBJ2-3; D not resolved. This CDR3 is built from 12 residues. Germline loops: CDR1 MDHEN, CDR2 SYDVKM. V lost 4 bases and J 6 bases, leaving 8 bases between the germline ends.

The chain combines TRBV6-1 with TRBJ1-4; D is possibly TRBD1 (6 bases). V lost 0 bases and J lost 7, with 12 bases in between. The CDR3 sequence is 15 residues long. CDR1 is MNHNS, CDR2 SASEGT, per germline. The DNA of the CDR3 is TGTGCCAGCAGTGAAGCGGGGGGGCCGGGTGAAAAACTGTTTTTT. Protein sequence: CASSEAGGPGEKLFF.

The chain employs TRBV21-1 and TRBJ2-7; the D call TRBD1 from the table was never checked on the DNA. TRBV21-1 is deemed a pseudogene. The CDR3 has 12 amino acids. CDR3 amino acids: CASSNRVYEQYF. CDR3 sequence (DNA): TGTGCCAGCAGCAACAGGGTCTACGAGCAGTACTTC.

J is TRBJ2-3 and V is TRBV19; TRBD2 agrees at 12 bases. Germline loops: CDR1 LNHDA, CDR2 SQIVND (reference sequence). CDR3 length equals 15 residues. V lost 6 bases and J lost 6; bases outside the gene matches: 7. The CDR3 DNA reads as TGTGCCAGTAGGAGCGGACTAGCGGGAACTGATACGCAGTATTTT. It specifies CASRSGLAGTDTQYF.

V is TRBV11-1 and J is TRBJ2-2; weak D call: TRBD2 (5 bases). The CDR3 sequence is 15 residues long. Germline lookup yields CDR1 SGHAT and CDR2 FQDESV (reference sequence). The V end lost 6 bases, the J end lost 7 bases, and 18 bases lay between the germline ends. CDR3 protein: CASRTKAAAGGELFF. For the CDR3, the DNA is TGTGCCAGCAGGACCAAGGCAGCCGCGGGCGGGGAGCTGTTTTTT.

The chain couples TRBV5-1 to TRBJ2-3; 7 nucleotides line up with TRBD1. V shed 3 bases, J shed 1 base, and the junction held 5 bases outside the gene matches. Germline V CDR1 and CDR2: SGHRS, YFSETQ. CDR3 length equals 15 residues. CDR3 nucleotides: TGCGCCAGCAGCTGGACAGGCCCCGGCACAGATACGCAGTATTTT. This encodes CASSWTGPGTDTQYF.

This sequence joins TRBV6-6 and TRBJ1-2; a weak D match, TRBD1 (5 bases). This CDR3 comprises 13 residues. The germline gives CDR1 MNHNY, CDR2 SVGAGI (reference sequence). Trimming took 2 bases from V and 4 from J, leaving 8 bases between them. In nucleotides, the CDR3 is TGTGCCAGCAGTTACGGGGACCTCTATGGCTACACCTTC. The encoded protein is CASSYGDLYGYTF.

The table lists this clone with a count of one. The chain joins TRBV10-3 to TRBJ1-1; D not resolved. This CDR3 has 16 residues. CDR1 is ENHRY, CDR2 SYGVKD, per germline. V lost 3 bases and J lost 1, with 15 bases in between. The CDR3 reads CAISDGNIQPNTEAFF. CDR3 nucleotides: TGTGCCATCAGTGACGGGAACATACAGCCGAACACTGAAGCTTTCTTT.

The V and J genes are TRBV14 and TRBJ1-1; the D is unclear. The V end was cut by 0 bases, the J end by 7 bases, with 12 bases between. The V gene's germline CDR1 is SGHDN and CDR2 FVKESK. The CDR3 has 14 residues. DNA for the CDR3: TGTGCCAGCAGCCAAGATGGAGTGCTAAGTGAAGCTTTCTTT. Its protein is CASSQDGVLSEAFF.

The chain has TRBV4-1 and TRBJ2-5, with D unclear. Germline values: CDR1 MGHRA, CDR2 YSYEKL. Trimming left V 0 bases short and J 1 base short, with 18 bases between. This CDR3 contains 18 residues. The CDR3 bases are TGCGCCAGCAGCCAAGAAAGGCTTGGGTCAGAACCCCAAGAGACCCAGTACTTC. Protein sequence: CASSQERLGSEPQETQYF.

V and J are TRBV5-1 and TRBJ2-6; the D call may be TRBD1 or TRBD2 (5 bases each). This CDR3 is 17 amino acids long. V lost 0 bases and J lost 3, with 13 bases in between. Germline V lookup: CDR1 SGHRS, CDR2 YFSETQ. DNA for the CDR3: TGCGCCAGCAGCTTGGCCGACAGCGGTGATGGGGCCAACGTCCTGACTTTC. It yields the protein CASSLADSGDGANVLTF.

Only one count was recorded for this clone. V is TRBV2 and J is TRBJ2-3; 8 nucleotides agree with TRBD2. Trimming took 3 bases from V and 0 from J; bases not matched to a gene: 2. The germline CDR1 and CDR2 sequences are SNHLY and FYNNEI. The CDR3 has 15 residues. CDR3 sequence: CASSERGASTDTQYF. CDR3 coding DNA: TGTGCCAGCAGTGAGCGGGGGGCTAGCACAGATACGCAGTATTTT.

The J gene is TRBJ2-5, the V gene TRBV10-3; no clear D. The J call may be incorrect, as the DNA end agrees better with TRBJ2-7. Germline CDR1 is ENHRY and CDR2 is SYGVKD. This CDR3 region has 14 residues. The CDR3, as DNA: TGTGCCACCAACGCAGGAACCAGTTCCTACGAGCAGTACTTC. Translation gives CATNAGTSSYEQYF.

The chain joins TRBV12-5 to TRBJ2-2; TRBD1 aligns across 7 bases. This CDR3 spans 16 amino acids. J gave up 1 base and V 2 bases, and 4 bases lay outside the gene matches. Germline V CDR1 and CDR2: LGHNT, FRNRAP. The CDR3 is CASGLTRQGNTGELFF. The DNA for the CDR3 is TGTGCTAGTGGTTTGACCCGACAGGGGAACACCGGGGAGCTGTTTTTT.